These 2 T cell receptor beta chains were sequenced from one sample in a study of T cells in Graves' hyperthyroidism and ophthalmopathy. It was RNA transcripts that yielded the amplified TCR beta CDR3 regions. Carried out on the TCR CDR3, a first-round RT-PCR used the HTBI primer set. TCRdb passed the multiplex PCR reads through MiXCR, listing each CDR3 protein once. The table lists 250,000 to 350,000 distinct CDR3 sequences, more than 15% of them singletons, with 55% to 60% in the top ten. Sequenced input: blood. The receptor source for this set is a woman aged 60 to 75 with Graves' ophthalmopathy.

At least ten counts were recorded for this clonotype. This chain links TRBV5-1 with TRBJ1-1; D is perhaps TRBD1 (5 bases). Trimming pared 5 bases from V and 0 bases from J, leaving 14 bases between. Germline CDR1 reads SGHRS; CDR2 reads YFSETQ. The CDR3 length is 15 residues. The DNA of the CDR3 is TGCGCCAGCAGTAAAATGAGGGGAATGAACACTGAAGCTTTCTTT. Amino acids: CASSKMRGMNTEAFF.

This chain joins TRBV19 and TRBJ1-2; D may be TRBD1 (6 bases). V lost 5 bases and J lost 4, with 14 bases in between. The CDR3 spans 14 residues. Germline V lookup: CDR1 LNHDA, CDR2 SQIVND (reference sequence). The CDR3 coding sequence is TGTGCCAGTAGTGTACAGGGAGAAGTCTATGGCTACACCTTC. This translates into CASSVQGEVYGYTF.